A selection of T cell receptor beta chains follows, all from one sample in a study of T cells in Graves' hyperthyroidism and ophthalmopathy. TCRdb called the multiplex PCR reads again in MiXCR, with one record for every CDR3 protein. In the table there are about 500,000 distinct CDR3 sequences, about 45% of which are singletons. Sequenced: peripheral blood or thyroid tissue (not recorded which). The receptors were sampled from an adult woman with Graves' disease, either hyperthyroidism or ophthalmopathy (not recorded which). CDR3s include the opening cysteine and the closing phenylalanine or tryptophan. The D gene is left open where the match is weak. Size is stated for part of the rows, as once, few or many counts, or as a class when the clone is expanded.

D gene | clone size | J gene | V gene | CDR3 protein | CDR3 DNA
. | . | TRBJ2-7 | TRBV7-9 | CASSTQRGGSREQYF | TGTGCCAGCAGCACCCAAAGGGGGGGATCTCGCGAGCAGTACTTC
. | many | TRBJ1-6 | TRBV12-3/TRBV12-4 | CASSLWGANSPLHF | TGTGCCAGCAGTCTATGGGGGGCGAATTCACCCCTCCACTTT
. | many | TRBJ2-2 | TRBV7-2 | CASSLWLAPGELFF | TGTGCCAGCAGCTTATGGCTAGCCCCCGGGGAGCTGTTTTTT
TRBD1 | . | TRBJ1-5 | TRBV13 | CASSFSTGGGWPQHF | TGTGCCAGCAGCTTCTCGACAGGGGGCGGCTGGCCCCAGCATTTT
. | few | TRBJ1-2 | TRBV2 | CASSSQDLDGYTF | TGTGCCAGCAGTTCACAGGATTTGGATGGCTACACCTTC
TRBD1 | . | TRBJ1-3 | TRBV29-1 | CSVDTGAGNTIYF | TGCAGCGTTGACACAGGGGCAGGGAACACCATATATTTT
. | . | TRBJ1-4 | TRBV10-3 | CAISATESLSEKLFF | TGTGCCATCAGCGCGACAGAGAGCTTAAGTGAAAAACTGTTTTTT
TRBD1 | . | TRBJ1-1 | TRBV2 | CASSTGGRYTEAFF | TGTGCCAGCAGTACAGGGGGCAGGTACACTGAAGCTTTCTTT
. | . | TRBJ1-1 | TRBV29-1 | CSVDDWKTEAFF | TGCAGCGTGGACGATTGGAAGACTGAAGCTTTCTTT
TRBD1 | . | TRBJ2-5 | TRBV15 | CATSREQGPQYF | TGTGCCACCAGCAGAGAACAGGGGCCCCAGTACTTC